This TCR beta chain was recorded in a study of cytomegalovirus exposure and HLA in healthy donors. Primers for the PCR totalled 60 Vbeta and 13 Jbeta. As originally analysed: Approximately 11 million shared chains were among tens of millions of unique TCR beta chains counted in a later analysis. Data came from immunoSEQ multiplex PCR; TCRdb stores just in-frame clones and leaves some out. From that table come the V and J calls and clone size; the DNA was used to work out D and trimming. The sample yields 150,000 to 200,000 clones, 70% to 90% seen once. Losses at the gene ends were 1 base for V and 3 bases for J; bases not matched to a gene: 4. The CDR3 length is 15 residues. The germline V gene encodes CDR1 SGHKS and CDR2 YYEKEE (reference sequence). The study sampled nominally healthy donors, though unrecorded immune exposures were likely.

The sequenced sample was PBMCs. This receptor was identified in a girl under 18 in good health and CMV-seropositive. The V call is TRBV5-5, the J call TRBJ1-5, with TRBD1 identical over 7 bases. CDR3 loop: CASSLSQGTNQPQHF. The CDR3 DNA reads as TGTGCCAGCAGCTTGTCACAGGGGACCAATCAGCCCCAGCATTTT.